This record concerns one T cell receptor (beta chain) sequence. Its antigen is not known. The PCR contained 60 Vbeta and 13 Jbeta primers. Measured with immunoSEQ multiplex PCR; TCRdb has only the in-frame clones, and not every one. Among about 110,000 clones listed, approximately 81% were seen once. The data belong to a study of cytomegalovirus exposure and HLA in healthy donors. Study results and caveats: Across donors, sequencing depth was assumed by presence/absence analyses to be roughly uniform. Per a prior analysis, the majority of TCR beta V segments were productive roughly 87% or roughly 30% of the time. It was in a later analysis that TCR association rates were seen to vary by HLA locus, highest for DRB1 and lowest for HLA-C.

Germline V CDR1 and CDR2: SGHVS, FQNEAQ. The CDR3 has 15 residues. The V segment lost 2 bases and the J segment 3 bases; nucleotides outside the gene matches: 5. This receptor was taken from a woman under 30 in good health and CMV-seropositive. Sequencing was carried out using PBMCs. This rearrangement joins TRBV7-8 to TRBJ1-2; 8 bases match TRBD1. Here the CDR3 reads CASSLTPGGDYGYTF. In DNA form, the CDR3 reads TGTGCCAGCAGCTTAACGCCAGGGGGCGACTATGGCTACACCTTC.